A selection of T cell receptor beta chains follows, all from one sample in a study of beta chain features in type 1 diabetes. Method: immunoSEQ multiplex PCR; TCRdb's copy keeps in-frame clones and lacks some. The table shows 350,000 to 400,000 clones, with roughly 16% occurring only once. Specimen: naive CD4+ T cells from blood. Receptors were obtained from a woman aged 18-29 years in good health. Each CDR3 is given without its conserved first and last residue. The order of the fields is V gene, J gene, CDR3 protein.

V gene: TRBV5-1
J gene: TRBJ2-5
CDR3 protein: ASSLAAQGETQY

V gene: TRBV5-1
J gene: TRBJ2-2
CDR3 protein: ASDWRQGSTGELF

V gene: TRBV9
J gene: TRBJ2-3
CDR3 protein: ASSVALDRGVQY

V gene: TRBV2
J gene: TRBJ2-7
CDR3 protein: ARGGSGRTPYEQY

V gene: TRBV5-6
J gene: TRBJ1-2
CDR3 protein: ASSYRDRGFGYT

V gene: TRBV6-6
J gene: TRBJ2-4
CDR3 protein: ASSPWRGAKNIQY

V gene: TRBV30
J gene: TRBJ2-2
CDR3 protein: AWSPQRELF

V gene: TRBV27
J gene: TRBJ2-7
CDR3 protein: ASSLAGGPLEQY

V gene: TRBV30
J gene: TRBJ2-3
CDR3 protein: AWSVGRRTDTQY

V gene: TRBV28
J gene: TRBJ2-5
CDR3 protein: ASSFFQRGTQY

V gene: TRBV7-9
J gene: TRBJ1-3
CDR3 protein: ASSLFAGKGNTIY

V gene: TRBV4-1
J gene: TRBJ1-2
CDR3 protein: ASSQGATGIDNYGYT

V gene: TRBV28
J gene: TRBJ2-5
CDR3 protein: ASRPWTVQETQY

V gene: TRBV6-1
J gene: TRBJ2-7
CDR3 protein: ASSVNYSGTGSYEQY

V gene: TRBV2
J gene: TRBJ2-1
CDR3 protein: ASSALGYGAHEQF

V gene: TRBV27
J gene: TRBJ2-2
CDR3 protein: ASSPMPRLAGGFGELF

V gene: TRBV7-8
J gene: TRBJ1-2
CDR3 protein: ASSVQGADYGYT

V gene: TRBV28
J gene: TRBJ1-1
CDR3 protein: ASSFGTGNTEAF

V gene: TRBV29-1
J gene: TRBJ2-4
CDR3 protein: SGGGLAKNIQY

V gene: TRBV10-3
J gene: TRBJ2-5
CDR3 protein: AISDDRQETQY

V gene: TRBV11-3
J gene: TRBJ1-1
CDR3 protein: ASSLGTSELAF

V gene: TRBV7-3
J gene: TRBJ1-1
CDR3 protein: ASSPQADARTEAF

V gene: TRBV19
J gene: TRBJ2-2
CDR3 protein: ASTIRVAGELF

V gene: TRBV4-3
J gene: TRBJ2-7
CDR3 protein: ASSQDFGQGYEQY

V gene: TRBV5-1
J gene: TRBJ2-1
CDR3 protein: ASSLAGGPDEQF

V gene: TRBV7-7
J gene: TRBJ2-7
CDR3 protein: ASSFSSGYEQY

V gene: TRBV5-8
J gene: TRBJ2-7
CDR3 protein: ASSLGVDYEQY

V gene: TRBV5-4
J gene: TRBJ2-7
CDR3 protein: ASSSRTSGIYEQY

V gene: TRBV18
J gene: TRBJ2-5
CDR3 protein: ASSPDGLAGEETQY

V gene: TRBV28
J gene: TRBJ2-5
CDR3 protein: ASSSPSLAGGLVTQY

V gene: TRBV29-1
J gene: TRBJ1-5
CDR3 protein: SAQEGSNQPQH